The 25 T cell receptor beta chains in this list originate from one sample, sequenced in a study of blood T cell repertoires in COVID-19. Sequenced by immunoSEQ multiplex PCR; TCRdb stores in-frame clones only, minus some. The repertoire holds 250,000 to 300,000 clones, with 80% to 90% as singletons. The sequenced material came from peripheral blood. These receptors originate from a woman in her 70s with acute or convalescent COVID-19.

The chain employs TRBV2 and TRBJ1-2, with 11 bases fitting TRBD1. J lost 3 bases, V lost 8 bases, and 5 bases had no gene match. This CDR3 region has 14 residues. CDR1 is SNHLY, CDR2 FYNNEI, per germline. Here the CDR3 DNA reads TGTGCCAGCGGGTGGACAGGGGGCGACTATGGCTACACCTTC. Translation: CASGWTGGDYGYTF.

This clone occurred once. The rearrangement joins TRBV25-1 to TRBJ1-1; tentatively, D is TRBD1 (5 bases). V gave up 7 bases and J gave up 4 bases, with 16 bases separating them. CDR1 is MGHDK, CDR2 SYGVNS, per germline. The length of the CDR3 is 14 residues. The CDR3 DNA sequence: TGTGCCAGCATGGGTTCAGGGCCATCCACTGAAGCTTTCTTT. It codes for CASMGSGPSTEAFF.

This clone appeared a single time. CDR3 bases: TGTGCCAGCTCACCACCGTCGGGACAGGGGAACTCACCCCTCCACTTT. It translates to CASSPPSGQGNSPLHF. The chain employs TRBV18 and TRBJ1-6, with 10 bases fitting TRBD1. The CDR3 covers 16 residues. Germline assignment: CDR1 KGHSH and CDR2 LQKENI. V shed 0 bases and J 10 bases; nucleotides not matched to a gene: 6.

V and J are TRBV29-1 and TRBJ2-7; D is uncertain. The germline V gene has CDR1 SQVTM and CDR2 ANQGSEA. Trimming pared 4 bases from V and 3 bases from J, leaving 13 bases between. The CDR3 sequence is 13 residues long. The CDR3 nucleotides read TGCAGCGTTGCGTCAGCGAAGGACTACGAGCAGTACTTC. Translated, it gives CSVASAKDYEQYF.

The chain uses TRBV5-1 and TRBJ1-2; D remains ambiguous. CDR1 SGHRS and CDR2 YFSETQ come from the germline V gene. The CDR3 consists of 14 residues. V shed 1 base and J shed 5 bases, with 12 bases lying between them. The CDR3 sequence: CASSLSGGQYGYTF. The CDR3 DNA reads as TGCGCCAGCAGCTTGAGTGGAGGCCAGTATGGCTACACCTTC. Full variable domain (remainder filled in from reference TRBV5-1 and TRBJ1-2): KAGVTQTPRYLIKTRGQQVTLSCSPISGHRSVSWYQQTPGQGLQFLFEYFSETQRNKGNFPGRFSGRQFSNSRSEMNVSTLELGDSALYLCASSLSGGQYGYTFGSGTRLTVV.

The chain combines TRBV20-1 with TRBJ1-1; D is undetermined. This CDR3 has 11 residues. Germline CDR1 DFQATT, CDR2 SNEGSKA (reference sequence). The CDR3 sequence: CFPGWDTEAFF. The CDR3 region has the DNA TGCTTTCCGGGGTGGGACACTGAAGCTTTCTTT.

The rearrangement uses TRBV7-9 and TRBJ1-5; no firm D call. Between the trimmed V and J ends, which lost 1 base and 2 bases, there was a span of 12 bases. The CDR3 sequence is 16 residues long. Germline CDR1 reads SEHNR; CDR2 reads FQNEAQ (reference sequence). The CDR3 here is CASSLEAAHGNQPQHF. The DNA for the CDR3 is TGTGCCAGCAGCTTAGAGGCGGCGCACGGCAATCAGCCCCAGCATTTT.

The CDR3 bases are TGTGCCAGCAGCCAAGAGCCGGGAGCCCCTAAGACCCAGTACTTC. Translated: CASSQEPGAPKTQYF. The genes are TRBV3-1 (or the pseudogene TRBV3-2) and TRBJ2-5, with a tentative D call TRBD2 (6 bases). Trimming removed 0 bases from V and 6 bases from J, with 14 bases in between. The CDR3 contains 15 residues. Germline CDR1 and CDR2: LGHDT and YNNKEL (reference sequence).

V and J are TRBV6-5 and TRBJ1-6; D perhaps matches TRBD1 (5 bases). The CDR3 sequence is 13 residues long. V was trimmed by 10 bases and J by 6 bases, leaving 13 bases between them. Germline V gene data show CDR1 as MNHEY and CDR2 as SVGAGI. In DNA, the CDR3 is TGTGCCACCCACACAGGTCTTAATTCACCCCTCCACTTT. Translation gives CATHTGLNSPLHF.

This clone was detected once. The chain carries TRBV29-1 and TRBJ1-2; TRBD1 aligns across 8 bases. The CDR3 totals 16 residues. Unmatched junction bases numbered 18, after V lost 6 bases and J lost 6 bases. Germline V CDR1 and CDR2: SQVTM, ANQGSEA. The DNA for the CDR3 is TGCAGCGTAGCTCCCAGGGGGCTATTAGAGGGGCATGGCTACACCTTC. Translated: CSVAPRGLLEGHGYTF.

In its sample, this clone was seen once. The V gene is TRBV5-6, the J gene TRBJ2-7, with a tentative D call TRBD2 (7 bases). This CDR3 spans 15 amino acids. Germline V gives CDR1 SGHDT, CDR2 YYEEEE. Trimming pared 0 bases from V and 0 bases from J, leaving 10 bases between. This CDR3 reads CASSLGGGPSYEQYF. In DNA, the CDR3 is TGTGCCAGCAGCTTGGGCGGGGGCCCCTCCTACGAGCAGTACTTC.

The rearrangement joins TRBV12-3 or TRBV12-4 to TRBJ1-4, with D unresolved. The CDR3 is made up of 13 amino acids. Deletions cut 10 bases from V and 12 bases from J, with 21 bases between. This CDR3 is CATTTTYTKQLFF. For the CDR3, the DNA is TGTGCCACCACTACGACGTACACTAAACAACTGTTTTTT.

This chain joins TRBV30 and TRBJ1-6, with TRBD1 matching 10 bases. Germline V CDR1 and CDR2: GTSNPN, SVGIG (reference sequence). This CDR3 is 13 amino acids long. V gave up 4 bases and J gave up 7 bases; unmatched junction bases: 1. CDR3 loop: CAWTGQGNSPLHF. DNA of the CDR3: TGTGCCTGGACGGGACAGGGGAATTCACCCCTCCACTTT.

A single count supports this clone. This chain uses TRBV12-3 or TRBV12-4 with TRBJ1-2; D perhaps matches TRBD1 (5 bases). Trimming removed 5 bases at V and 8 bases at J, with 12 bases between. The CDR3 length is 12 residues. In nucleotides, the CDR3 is TGTGCCAGCAGTCCTAGGTGGGGCGGCTACACCTTC. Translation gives CASSPRWGGYTF.

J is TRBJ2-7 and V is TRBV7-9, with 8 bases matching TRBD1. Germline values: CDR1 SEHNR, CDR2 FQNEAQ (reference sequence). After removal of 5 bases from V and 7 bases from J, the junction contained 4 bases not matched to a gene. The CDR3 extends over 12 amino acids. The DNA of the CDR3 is TGTGCCAGCAGCCAAGACAGGGGAGAGCAGTACTTC. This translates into CASSQDRGEQYF. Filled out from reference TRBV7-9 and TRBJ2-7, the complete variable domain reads DTGVSQNPRHKITKRGQNVTFRCDPISEHNRLYWYRQTLGQGPEFLTYFQNEAQLEKSRLLSDRFSAERPKGSFSTLEIQRTEQGDSAMYLCASSQDRGEQYFGPGTRLTVT.

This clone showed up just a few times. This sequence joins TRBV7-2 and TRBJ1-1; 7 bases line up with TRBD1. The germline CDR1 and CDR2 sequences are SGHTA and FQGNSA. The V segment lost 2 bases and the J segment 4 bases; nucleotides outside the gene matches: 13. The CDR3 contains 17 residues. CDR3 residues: CASSLYSTGQRGTEAFF. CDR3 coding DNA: TGTGCCAGCAGCTTATATTCGACAGGGCAACGGGGCACTGAAGCTTTCTTT.

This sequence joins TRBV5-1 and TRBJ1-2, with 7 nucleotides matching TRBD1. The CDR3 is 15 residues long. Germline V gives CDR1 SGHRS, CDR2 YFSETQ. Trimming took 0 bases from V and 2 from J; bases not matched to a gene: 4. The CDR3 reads CASSLEAGGNYGYTF. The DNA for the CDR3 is TGCGCCAGCAGCTTGGAGGCAGGGGGGAACTATGGCTACACCTTC.

The CDR3 loop reads CASSQSPGGWNTEAFF. The CDR3 DNA is TGCGCCAGCAGCCAGAGCCCAGGGGGCTGGAACACTGAAGCTTTCTTT. This chain links TRBV4-1 with TRBJ1-1, with 8 bases fitting TRBD1. The CDR3 spans 16 residues. Trimming took 3 bases from V and 1 from J; bases not matched to a gene: 7. Germline V CDR1 and CDR2: MGHRA, YSYEKL.

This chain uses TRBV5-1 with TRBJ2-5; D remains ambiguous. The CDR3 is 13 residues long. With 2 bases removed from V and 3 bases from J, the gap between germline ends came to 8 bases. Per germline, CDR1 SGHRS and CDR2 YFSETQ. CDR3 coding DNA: TGCGCCAGCAGCTTAAGGCTAGAAGAGACCCAGTACTTC. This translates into CASSLRLEETQYF.

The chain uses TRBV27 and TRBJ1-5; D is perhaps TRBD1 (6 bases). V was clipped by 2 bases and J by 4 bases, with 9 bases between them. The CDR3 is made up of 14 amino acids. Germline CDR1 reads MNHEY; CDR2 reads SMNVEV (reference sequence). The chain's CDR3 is CASSLEGGNQPQHF. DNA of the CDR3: TGTGCCAGCAGTTTAGAGGGGGGGAATCAGCCCCAGCATTTT.

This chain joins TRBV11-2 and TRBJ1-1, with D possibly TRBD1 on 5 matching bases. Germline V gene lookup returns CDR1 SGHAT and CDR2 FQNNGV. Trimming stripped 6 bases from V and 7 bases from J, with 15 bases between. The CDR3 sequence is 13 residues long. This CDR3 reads CASSPSTGREAFF. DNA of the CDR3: TGTGCCAGCAGTCCCTCAACAGGACGTGAAGCTTTCTTT.

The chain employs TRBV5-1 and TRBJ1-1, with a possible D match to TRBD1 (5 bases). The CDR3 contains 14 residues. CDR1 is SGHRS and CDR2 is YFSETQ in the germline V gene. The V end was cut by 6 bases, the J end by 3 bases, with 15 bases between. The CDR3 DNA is TGCGCCAGCAATTCCGACCCGGGGGACACTGAAGCTTTCTTT. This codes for CASNSDPGDTEAFF.

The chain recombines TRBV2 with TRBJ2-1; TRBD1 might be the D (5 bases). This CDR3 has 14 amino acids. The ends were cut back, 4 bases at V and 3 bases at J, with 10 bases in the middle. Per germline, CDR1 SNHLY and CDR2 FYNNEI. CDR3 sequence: CASSASGNYNEQFF. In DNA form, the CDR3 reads TGTGCCAGCAGTGCGTCAGGGAACTACAATGAGCAGTTCTTC.

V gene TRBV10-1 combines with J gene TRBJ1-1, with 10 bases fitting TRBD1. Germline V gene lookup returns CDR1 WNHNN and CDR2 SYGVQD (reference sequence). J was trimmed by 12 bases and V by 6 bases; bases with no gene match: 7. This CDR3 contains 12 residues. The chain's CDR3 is CASSPGQGSPFF. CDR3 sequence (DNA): TGCGCCAGCAGCCCGGGACAGGGGTCACCTTTCTTT.

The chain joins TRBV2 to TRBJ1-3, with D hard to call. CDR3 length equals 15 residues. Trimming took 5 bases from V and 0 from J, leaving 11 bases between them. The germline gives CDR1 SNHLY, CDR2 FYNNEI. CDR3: CASSISANSGNTIYF. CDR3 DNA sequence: TGTGCCAGCAGTATATCTGCTAACTCTGGAAACACCATATATTTT.